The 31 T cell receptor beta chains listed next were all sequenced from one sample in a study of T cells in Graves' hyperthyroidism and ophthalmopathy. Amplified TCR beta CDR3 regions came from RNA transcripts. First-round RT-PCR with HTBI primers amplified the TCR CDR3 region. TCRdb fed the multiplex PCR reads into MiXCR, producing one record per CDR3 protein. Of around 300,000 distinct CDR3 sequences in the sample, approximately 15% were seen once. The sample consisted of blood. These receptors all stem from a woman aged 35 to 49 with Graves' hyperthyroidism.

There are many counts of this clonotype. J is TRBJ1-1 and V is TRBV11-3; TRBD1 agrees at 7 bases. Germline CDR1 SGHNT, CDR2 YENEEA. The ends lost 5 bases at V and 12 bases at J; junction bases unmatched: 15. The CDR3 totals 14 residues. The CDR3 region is CASSPRQGGRMTFF. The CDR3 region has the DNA TGTGCCAGCAGCCCCCGCCAGGGGGGGAGGATGACTTTCTTT.

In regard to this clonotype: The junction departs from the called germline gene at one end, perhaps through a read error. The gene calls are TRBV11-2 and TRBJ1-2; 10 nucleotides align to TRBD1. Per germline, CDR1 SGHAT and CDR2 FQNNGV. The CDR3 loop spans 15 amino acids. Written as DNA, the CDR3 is TGTGCCAGCAGCTTAGATCTGGGACAGGGGTATGGCCACACCTTC. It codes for CASSLDLGQGYGHTF.

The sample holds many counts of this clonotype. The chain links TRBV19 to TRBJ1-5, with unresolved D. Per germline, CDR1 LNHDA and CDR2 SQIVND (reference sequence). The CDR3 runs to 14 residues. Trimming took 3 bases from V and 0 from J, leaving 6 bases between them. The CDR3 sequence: CASSIQYSNQPQHF. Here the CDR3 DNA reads TGTGCCAGTAGTATCCAATATAGCAATCAGCCCCAGCATTTT.

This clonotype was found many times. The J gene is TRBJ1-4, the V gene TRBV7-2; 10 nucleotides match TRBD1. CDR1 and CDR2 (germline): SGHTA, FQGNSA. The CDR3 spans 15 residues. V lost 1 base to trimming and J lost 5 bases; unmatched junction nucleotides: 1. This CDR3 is CASSLGQGANEKLFF. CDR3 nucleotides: TGTGCCAGCAGCTTAGGACAGGGGGCGAATGAAAAACTGTTTTTT.

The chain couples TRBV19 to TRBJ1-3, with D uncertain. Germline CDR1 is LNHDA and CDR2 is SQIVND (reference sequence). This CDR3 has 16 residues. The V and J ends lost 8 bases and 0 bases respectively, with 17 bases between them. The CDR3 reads CASCSLGSYSGNTIYF. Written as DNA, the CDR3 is TGTGCCAGTTGTAGTCTCGGGAGCTACTCTGGAAACACCATATATTTT.

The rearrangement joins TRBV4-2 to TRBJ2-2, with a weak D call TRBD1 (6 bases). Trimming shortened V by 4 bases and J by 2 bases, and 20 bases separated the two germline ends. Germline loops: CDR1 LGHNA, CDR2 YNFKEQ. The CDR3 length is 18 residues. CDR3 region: CASSPQGWGERNTGELFF. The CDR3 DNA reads TGTGCCAGCAGCCCCCAGGGGTGGGGCGAGAGAAACACCGGGGAGCTGTTTTTT.

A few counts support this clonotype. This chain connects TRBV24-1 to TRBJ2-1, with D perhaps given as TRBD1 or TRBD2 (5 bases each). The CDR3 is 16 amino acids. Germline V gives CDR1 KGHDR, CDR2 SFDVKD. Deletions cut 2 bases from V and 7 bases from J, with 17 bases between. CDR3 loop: CATSDSTGPRSNEQFF. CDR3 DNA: TGTGCCACCAGTGATTCAACGGGACCAAGGAGTAATGAGCAGTTCTTC.

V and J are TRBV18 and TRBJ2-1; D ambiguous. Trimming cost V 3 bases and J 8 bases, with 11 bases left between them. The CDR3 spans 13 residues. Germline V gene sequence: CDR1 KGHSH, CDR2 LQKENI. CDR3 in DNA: TGTGCCAGCTCACCGCGAACCCCATATGAGCAGTTCTTC. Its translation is CASSPRTPYEQFF.

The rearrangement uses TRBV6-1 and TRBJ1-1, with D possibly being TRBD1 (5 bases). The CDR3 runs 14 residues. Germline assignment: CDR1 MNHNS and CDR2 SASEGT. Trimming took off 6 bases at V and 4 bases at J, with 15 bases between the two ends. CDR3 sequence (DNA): TGTGCCAGCAGGGGGGGGGATAGGGGCACTGAAGCTTTCTTT. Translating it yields CASRGGDRGTEAFF.

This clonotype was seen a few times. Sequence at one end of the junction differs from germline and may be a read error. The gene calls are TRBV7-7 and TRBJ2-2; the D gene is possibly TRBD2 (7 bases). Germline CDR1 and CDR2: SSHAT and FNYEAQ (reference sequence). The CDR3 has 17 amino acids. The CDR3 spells CASSPRGTTTSSGELFF. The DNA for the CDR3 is TGTGCTAGCAGCCCTAGGGGGACAACGACTAGCTCCGGGGAGCTGTTTTTT.

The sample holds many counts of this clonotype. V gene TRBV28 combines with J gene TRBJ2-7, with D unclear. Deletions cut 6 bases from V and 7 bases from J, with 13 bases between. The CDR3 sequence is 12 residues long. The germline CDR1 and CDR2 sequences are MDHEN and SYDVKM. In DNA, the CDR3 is TGTGCCAGCAGCCTGAGAGCCTCTGAGCAGTACTTC. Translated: CASSLRASEQYF. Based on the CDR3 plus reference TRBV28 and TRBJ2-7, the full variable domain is DVKVTQSSRYLVKRTGEKVFLECVQDMDHENMFWYRQDPGLGLRLIYFSYDVKMKEKGDIPEGYSVSREKKERFSLILESASTNQTSMYLCASSLRASEQYFGPGTRLTVT.

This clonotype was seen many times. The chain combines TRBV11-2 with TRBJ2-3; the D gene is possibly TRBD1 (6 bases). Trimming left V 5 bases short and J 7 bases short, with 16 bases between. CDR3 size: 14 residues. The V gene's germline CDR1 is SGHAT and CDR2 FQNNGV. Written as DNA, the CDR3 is TGTGCCAGCAGCCCAGGGGCTGGGGGAAATACGCAGTATTTT. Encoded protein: CASSPGAGGNTQYF. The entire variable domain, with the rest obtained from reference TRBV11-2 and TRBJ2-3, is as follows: EAGVAQSPRYKIIEKRQSVAFWCNPISGHATLYWYQQILGQGPKLLIQFQNNGVVDDSQLPKDRFSAERLKGVDSTLKIQPAKLEDSAVYLCASSPGAGGNTQYFGPGTRLTVL.

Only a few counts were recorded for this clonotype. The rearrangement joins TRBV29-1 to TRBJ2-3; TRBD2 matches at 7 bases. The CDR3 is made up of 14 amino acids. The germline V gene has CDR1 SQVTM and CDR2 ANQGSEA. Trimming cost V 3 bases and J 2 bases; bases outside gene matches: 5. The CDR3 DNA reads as TGCAGCGTTGATAGCGGGTCGAACACAGATACGCAGTATTTT. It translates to CSVDSGSNTDTQYF.

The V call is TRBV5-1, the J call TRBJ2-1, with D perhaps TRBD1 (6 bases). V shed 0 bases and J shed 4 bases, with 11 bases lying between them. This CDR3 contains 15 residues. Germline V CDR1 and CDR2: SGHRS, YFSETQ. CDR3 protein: CASSLDLGQYNEQFF. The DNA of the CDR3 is TGCGCCAGCAGCTTGGATCTAGGACAGTACAATGAGCAGTTCTTC.

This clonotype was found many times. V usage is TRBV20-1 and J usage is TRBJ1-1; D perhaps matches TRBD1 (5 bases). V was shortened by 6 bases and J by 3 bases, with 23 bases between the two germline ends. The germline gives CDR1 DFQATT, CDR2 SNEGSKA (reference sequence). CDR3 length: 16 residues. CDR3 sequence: CSALGSTGPSYTEAFF. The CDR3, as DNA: TGCAGTGCGCTAGGTAGTACAGGACCCTCTTACACTGAAGCTTTCTTT.

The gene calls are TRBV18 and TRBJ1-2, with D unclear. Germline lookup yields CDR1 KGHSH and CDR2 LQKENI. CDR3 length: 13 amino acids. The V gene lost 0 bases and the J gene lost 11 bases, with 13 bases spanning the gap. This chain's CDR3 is CASSPPMQDRYTF. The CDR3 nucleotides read TGTGCCAGCTCACCACCGATGCAGGATAGATACACCTTC. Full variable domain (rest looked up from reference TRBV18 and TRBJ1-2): NAGVMQNPRHLVRRRGQEARLRCSPMKGHSHVYWYRQLPEEGLKFMVYLQKENIIDESGMPKERFSAEFPKEGPSILRIQQVVRGDSAAYFCASSPPMQDRYTFGSGTRLTVV.

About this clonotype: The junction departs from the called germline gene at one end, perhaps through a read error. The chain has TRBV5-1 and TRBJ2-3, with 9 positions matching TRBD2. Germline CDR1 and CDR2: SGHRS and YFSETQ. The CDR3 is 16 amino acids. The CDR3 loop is CVSSLGLAGTTDTQYF. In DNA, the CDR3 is TGCGTCAGCAGCTTGGGGCTAGCGGGAACCACAGATACGCAGTATTTT.

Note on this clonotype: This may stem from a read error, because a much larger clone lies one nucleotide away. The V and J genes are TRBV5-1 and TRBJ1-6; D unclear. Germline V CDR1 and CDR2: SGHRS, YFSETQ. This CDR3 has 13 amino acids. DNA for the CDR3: TGCGCCAGCAGCTATGGATTGGATTCACTCCTCCACTTT. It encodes CASSYGLDSLLHF.

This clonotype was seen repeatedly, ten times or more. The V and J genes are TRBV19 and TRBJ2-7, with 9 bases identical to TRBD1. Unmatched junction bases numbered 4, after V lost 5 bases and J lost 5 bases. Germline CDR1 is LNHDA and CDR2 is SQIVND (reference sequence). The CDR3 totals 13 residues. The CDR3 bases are TGTGCCAGTAGTGCGGACAGGGGACACGAGCAGTACTTC. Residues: CASSADRGHEQYF.

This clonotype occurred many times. The CDR3 nucleotides are TGTGCCAGCAGTTACATGGGGGGAGGTGAGCAGTACTTC. Residues: CASSYMGGGEQYF. The V and J genes are TRBV6-6 and TRBJ2-7; perhaps TRBD2 as D (6 bases). CDR1 MNHNY and CDR2 SVGAGI come from the germline V gene (reference sequence). The CDR3 extends over 13 amino acids. V was clipped by 2 bases and J by 7 bases, with 12 bases between them.

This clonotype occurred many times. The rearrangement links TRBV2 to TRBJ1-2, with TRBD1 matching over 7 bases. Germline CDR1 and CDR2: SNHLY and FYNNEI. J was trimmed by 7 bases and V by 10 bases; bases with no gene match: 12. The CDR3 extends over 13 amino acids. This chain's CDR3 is CATTPGDRLGYTF. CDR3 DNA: TGTGCCACTACCCCTGGGGACAGACTTGGCTACACCTTC. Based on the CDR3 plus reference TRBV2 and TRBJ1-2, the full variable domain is EPEVTQTPSHQVTQMGQEVILRCVPISNHLYFYWYRQILGQKVEFLVSFYNNEISEKSEIFDDQFSVERPDGSNFTLKIRSTKLEDSAMYFCATTPGDRLGYTFGSGTRLTVV.

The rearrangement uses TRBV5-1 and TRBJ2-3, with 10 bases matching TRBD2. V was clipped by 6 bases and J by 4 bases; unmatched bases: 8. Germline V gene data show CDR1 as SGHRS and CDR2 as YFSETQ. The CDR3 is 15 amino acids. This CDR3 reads CASTGRLAGADTQYF. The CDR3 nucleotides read TGCGCCAGCACGGGGAGGCTAGCGGGAGCAGATACGCAGTATTTT.

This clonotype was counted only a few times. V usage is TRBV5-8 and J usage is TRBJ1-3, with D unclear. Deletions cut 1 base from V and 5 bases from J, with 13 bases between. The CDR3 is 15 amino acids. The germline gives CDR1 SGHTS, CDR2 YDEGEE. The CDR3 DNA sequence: TGTGCCAGCAGCTTGAGGAGTGCGGGGAGAAACACCATATATTTT. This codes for CASSLRSAGRNTIYF.

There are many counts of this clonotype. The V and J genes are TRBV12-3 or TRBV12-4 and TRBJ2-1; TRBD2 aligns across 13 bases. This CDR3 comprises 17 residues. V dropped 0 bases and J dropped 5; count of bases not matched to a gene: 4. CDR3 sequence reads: CASSLAVGLAGDNEQFF. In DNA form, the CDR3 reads TGTGCCAGCAGTTTAGCGGTAGGACTAGCGGGAGACAATGAGCAGTTCTTC.

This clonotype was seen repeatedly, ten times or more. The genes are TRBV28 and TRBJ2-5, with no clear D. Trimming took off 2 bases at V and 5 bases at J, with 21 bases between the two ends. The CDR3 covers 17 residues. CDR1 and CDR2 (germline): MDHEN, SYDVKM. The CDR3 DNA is TGTGCCAGCAGTTTAATCCGCCCAGCCGGGTTGGGGGAGACCCAGTACTTC. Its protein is CASSLIRPAGLGETQYF.

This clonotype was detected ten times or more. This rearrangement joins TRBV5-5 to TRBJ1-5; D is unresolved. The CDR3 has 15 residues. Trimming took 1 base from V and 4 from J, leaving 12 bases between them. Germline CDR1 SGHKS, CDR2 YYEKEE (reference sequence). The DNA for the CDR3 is TGTGCCAGCAGCTTGTATGCCGGGTGGAATCAGCCCCAGCATTTT. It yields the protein CASSLYAGWNQPQHF.

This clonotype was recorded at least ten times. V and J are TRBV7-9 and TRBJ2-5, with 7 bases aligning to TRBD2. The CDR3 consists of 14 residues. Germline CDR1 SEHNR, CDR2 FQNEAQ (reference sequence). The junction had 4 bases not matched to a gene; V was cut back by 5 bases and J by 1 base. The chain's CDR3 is CASSTSGTQETQYF. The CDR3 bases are TGTGCCAGCAGCACCAGCGGGACCCAAGAGACCCAGTACTTC. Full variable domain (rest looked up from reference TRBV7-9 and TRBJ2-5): DTGVSQNPRHKITKRGQNVTFRCDPISEHNRLYWYRQTLGQGPEFLTYFQNEAQLEKSRLLSDRFSAERPKGSFSTLEIQRTEQGDSAMYLCASSTSGTQETQYFGPGTRLLVL.

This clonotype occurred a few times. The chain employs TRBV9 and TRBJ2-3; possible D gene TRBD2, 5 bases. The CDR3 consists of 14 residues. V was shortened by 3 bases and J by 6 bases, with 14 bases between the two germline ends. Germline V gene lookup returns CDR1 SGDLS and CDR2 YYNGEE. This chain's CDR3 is CASSAQTGSDTQYF. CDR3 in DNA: TGTGCCAGCAGCGCCCAGACGGGGTCCGATACGCAGTATTTT.

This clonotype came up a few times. DNA for the CDR3: TGCAGTGCCAAGGTCGGTCACTACGAGCAGTACTTC. Residues: CSAKVGHYEQYF. This chain links TRBV20-1 with TRBJ2-7, with D unclear. This CDR3 region has 12 residues. CDR1 is DFQATT and CDR2 is SNEGSKA in the germline V gene (reference sequence). V was cut by 6 bases and J by 3 bases, with 12 bases left in between.

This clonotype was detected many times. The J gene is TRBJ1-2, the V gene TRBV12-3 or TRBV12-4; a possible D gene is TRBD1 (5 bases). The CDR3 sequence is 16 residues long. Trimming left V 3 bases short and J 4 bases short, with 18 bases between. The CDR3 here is CASSFRPRQSSYGYTF. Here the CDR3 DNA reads TGTGCCAGCAGTTTCCGCCCCCGACAGAGTTCCTATGGCTACACCTTC.

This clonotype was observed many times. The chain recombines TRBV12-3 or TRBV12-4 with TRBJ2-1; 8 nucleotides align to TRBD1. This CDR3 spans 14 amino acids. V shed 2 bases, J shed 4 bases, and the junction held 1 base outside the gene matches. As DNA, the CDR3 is TGTGCCAGCAGTTTAAGGACAGGGTACAATGAGCAGTTCTTC. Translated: CASSLRTGYNEQFF.